This T cell receptor beta chain was sequenced in a study of response to subunit inactivated influenza vaccine (dated by TCRdb to the late 2010s). The study in broad terms: The study used deep quantitative T cell receptor repertoire profiling to track responses to a trivalent subunit inactivated influenza vaccine.

Details on this clonotype: Its antigen is currently not known. Base qualities were left out, and no much larger clone turns up one base away.

The CDR3, cysteine through phenylalanine, is 11 amino acids long. The read is trimmed to its CDR3 DNA, 33 bases read in frame from base 1. From the germline V gene, CDR1 is MNHEY and CDR2 is SVGAGI. V is reduced by 8 bases and J by 3 bases, leaving a spacing of 5 bases between them. What the authors observed across the whole study: The authors suggested that each seasonal influenza vaccination may recruit only a limited number of new T cells.

Library preparation used RT-PCR. The instrument was an Illumina HiSeq 2500. Using fastp trimming at Q25 and MiXCR clonotype assembly, TCRdb reanalyzed the public sequencing data and kept in-frame beta chains. Records with the same CDR3 protein are collapsed into one entry carrying the most frequent genes and DNA. This sample holds more than 450,000 distinct CDR3 sequences; 10% to 12% were observed only once. The ten biggest clones cover about 10% of the sample. This sample was shared with a second study, whose subject was T cells expressing NK-cell markers. Per the second study: TCR beta cDNA libraries were made by 5'RACE template switching that added a universal primer site and unique molecular identifiers. In sorted CD3+CD56+NKG2C+, CD3+CD56+NKG2C- and CD3+CD56-NKG2C+ T-cell subsets from several donors, TCR beta-chain repertoires were profiled. Among the eight sequenced donors, seven were HCMV-seropositive and one was HCMV-seronegative. To restrict sorting to alphabetaTCR-expressing T cells, an anti-gammadeltaTCR antibody was added in several experiments. For six donors, the dominant CD3+CD56+NKG2C+ clonotypes were among the top 10 CD8+ clonotypes and accounted for roughly 1.0-7.5% of CD8+ T cells. Those dominant clonotypes were again the most abundant among CD3+CD56-NKG2C+ cells in a handful of donors, at about 28.3-60.1%. It remained unclear whether the expanded NKG2C-expressing T cell clones were specific for HCMV antigens. The eight sequenced donors were randomly selected healthy volunteers, three men and five women. To determine HCMV serostatus, a commercial ELISA kit was used to detect HCMV-specific IgG in serum. Ficoll density gradient centrifugation was used to isolate peripheral blood mononuclear cells from blood. For about 6 donors, bulk peripheral blood T-cell repertoires were additionally sequenced from unsorted PBMC. cDNA synthesis was primed from the TCR beta constant segment, followed by two successive PCR amplification steps. The libraries were sequenced on Illumina HiSeq 2000/2500, MiSeq or NextSeq, producing 2 x 150 bp reads. Reads were demultiplexed and grouped by UMI with MIGEC, and clonotypes were assembled and quantified with MiTCR. To exclude erroneous sequences, any TCR cDNA sequence not supported by at least two reads was discarded. The tcR package was used for downstream repertoire analysis, with clonotypes matched between fractions based on CDR3 nucleotide sequence plus V segment. Antigen specificity was annotated against VDJdb with VDJmatch, allowing one amino acid substitution in CDR3.

This clonotype was obtained from a man in his fifties or sixties who received an inactivated influenza vaccine. Donor details come from another sample of the same person, matched by shared clones. Specimen: PBMCs from blood, collected on the day of vaccination. The chain couples TRBV6-5 to TRBJ1-5, with the D gene not clear enough to name. The CDR3 here reads CASGVNQPQHF. The bases read TGTGCCAGCGGCGTCAATCAGCCCCAGCATTTT.